This T cell receptor (beta chain) is drawn from a study of Ad26.COV2.S vaccination and SARS-CoV-2 variants. Study details: Intramuscular Ad26.COV2.S at 5x10^10 or 1x10^11 viral particles.

Generated by immunoSEQ multiplex PCR, the TCRdb table keeps only in-frame clones and is missing some. The sample has 350,000 to 450,000 clones, 80% to 90% seen once. About this clone itself: Its cognate antigen is unknown.

Documented treatment: around 19 received Ad26.COV2.S at low or high dose, single or two shots; 5 received placebo; per-sample allocation not given. Specimen acquisition occurred on day 63 following the initial vaccine or placebo injection. Recruitment in Boston yielded a donor of adult age, 18-55 years. The study's findings and limits: Breadth of non-spike TCRs did not differ between vaccinees and placebo recipients. Reportedly, after vaccination the spike-specific CD8+ and CD4+ T cell responses displayed substantial breadth.

V shed 0 bases and J shed 6 bases, with 6 bases lying between them. This CDR3 is 13 amino acids long. CDR1 KGHSH and CDR2 LQKENI come from the germline V gene. The TCR originated in a person aged 18-60 years who received the Ad26.COV2.S COVID-19 vaccine or a placebo. This sequence joins TRBV18 and TRBJ2-1, with D perhaps TRBD2 (6 bases). Material: peripheral blood, obtained in a trial of Ad26.COV2.S vaccine versus placebo. DNA for the CDR3: TGTGCCAGCTCACCACCTAGCGGCAATGAGCAGTTCTTC. Encoded protein: CASSPPSGNEQFF.